Below are 9 T cell receptor beta chains sequenced from a single sample in a study of shared T cell receptors in the human thymus. TCRdb keeps only in-frame clones here, not all; method: immunoSEQ multiplex PCR. The sample lists about 710,000 clones, around 87% occurring once. These sequences were also reported in another study, on human thymus T cells.

Sequenced sample: thymocytes. The receptors derive from a boy under two years old with a congenital heart defect.

The rearrangement uses TRBV25-1 and TRBJ1-4; unclear D gene. Looked up from germline, CDR1 is MGHDK and CDR2 is SYGVNS. V was shortened by 3 bases and J by 6 bases, with 5 bases between the two germline ends. This CDR3 has 12 residues. The CDR3 DNA is TGTGCCAGCAGTGACCGTGATGAAAAACTGTTTTTT. Translated, it gives CASSDRDEKLFF. Combining the CDR3 with reference TRBV25-1 and TRBJ1-4 gives the whole variable domain EADIYQTPRYLVIGTGKKITLECSQTMGHDKMYWYQQDPGMELHLIHYSYGVNSTEKGDLSSESTVSRIRTEHFPLTLESARPSHTSQYLCASSDRDEKLFFGSGTQLSVL.

The chain is built from TRBV6-4 and TRBJ2-1, with TRBD1 matching 8 bases. The J segment lost 4 bases and the V segment lost 2 bases, leaving 1 base of the junction unmatched. Germline CDR1 reads MRHNA; CDR2 reads SNTAGT. This CDR3 is built from 14 residues. The CDR3: CASSDQGAYNEQFF. The CDR3 DNA is TGTGCCAGCAGTGACCAGGGGGCTTACAATGAGCAGTTCTTC.

This chain's CDR3 is CASSQPGEIREGEKLFF. The CDR3 DNA reads TGCGCCAGCAGCCAACCGGGGGAAATTCGGGAGGGTGAAAAACTGTTTTTT. The gene calls are TRBV4-3 and TRBJ1-4; maybe TRBD1 (5 bases). Looked up from germline, CDR1 is LGHNA and CDR2 is YSLEER. This CDR3 has 17 amino acids. Trimming cost V 2 bases and J 7 bases, with 20 bases left between them.

V gene TRBV7-9 combines with J gene TRBJ1-1; 7 bases are shared with TRBD1. The CDR3 totals 14 residues. With V trimmed by 4 bases and J by 5 bases, 7 bases remained unmatched. Germline lookup yields CDR1 SEHNR and CDR2 FQNEAQ (reference sequence). CDR3 sequence (DNA): TGTGCCAGCAGCTCTGACAGGGCGGGAACTGAAGCTTTCTTT. It yields the protein CASSSDRAGTEAFF.

Only one count was recorded for this clone. The chain carries TRBV19 and TRBJ2-1; 12 bases are shared with TRBD2. The CDR3 has 15 residues. Per the germline V gene, CDR1 is LNHDA and CDR2 is SQIVND (reference sequence). The junction had 10 bases not matched to a gene; V was cut back by 6 bases and J by 10 bases. CDR3 DNA sequence: TGTGCCAGTAGACCTCTAGCGGGGGGGTATGGGGAGCAGTTCTTC. It codes for CASRPLAGGYGEQFF. Supplemented by reference TRBV19 and TRBJ2-1, the full variable domain reads DGGITQSPKYLFRKEGQNVTLSCEQNLNHDAMYWYRQDPGQGLRLIYYSQIVNDFQKGDIAEGYSVSREKKESFPLTVTSAQKNPTAFYLCASRPLAGGYGEQFFGPGTRLTVL.

The CDR3 region is CASSQVLGTGAYEQYF. Written as DNA, the CDR3 is TGCGCCAGCAGCCAAGTCCTAGGGACAGGGGCCTACGAGCAGTACTTC. The V call is TRBV4-3, the J call TRBJ2-7; 10 bases fit TRBD1. Per the germline V gene, CDR1 is LGHNA and CDR2 is YSLEER. This CDR3 contains 16 residues. Germline trimming cut 1 base from V and 2 bases from J; bases unmatched to any gene: 5.

This rearrangement joins TRBV25-1 to TRBJ1-2, with 10 bases identical to TRBD1. The CDR3 has 15 residues. The trim removed 5 bases at V and 4 bases at J, leaving 7 bases unmatched. The germline gives CDR1 MGHDK, CDR2 SYGVNS. The chain's CDR3 is CASSPGTGDGYGYTF. CDR3 in DNA: TGTGCCAGCAGTCCCGGGACAGGGGACGGCTATGGCTACACCTTC.

The chain couples TRBV21-1 to TRBJ1-5; the table names TRBD1, a call not compared with the DNA. TRBV21-1 is an annotated pseudogene. CDR3 length: 14 residues. CDR3 nucleotides: TGTGCCAGCACCGGGACAGGGGGAGATCAGCCCCAGCATTTT. It translates to CASTGTGGDQPQHF.

The chain carries TRBV5-5 and TRBJ1-4; TRBD1 is a possible D gene (6 bases). Looked up from germline, CDR1 is SGHKS and CDR2 is YYEKEE (reference sequence). CDR3 length: 15 residues. Between the trimmed V and J ends, which lost 2 bases and 6 bases, there was a span of 14 bases. In DNA form, the CDR3 reads TGTGCCAGCAGCTTCGGACAGCCACTTTATGAAAAACTGTTTTTT. As protein: CASSFGQPLYEKLFF. Using reference TRBV5-5 and TRBJ1-4 for the parts outside the CDR3, the full variable domain is DAGVTQSPTHLIKTRGQQVTLRCSPISGHKSVSWYQQVLGQGPQFIFQYYEKEERGRGNFPDRFSARQFPNYSSELNVNALLLGDSALYLCASSFGQPLYEKLFFGSGTQLSVL.